A single TCR beta chain is shown here with its context. Germline CDR1 is KGHSH and CDR2 is LQKENI. Deletions cut 2 bases from V and 3 bases from J, with 8 bases between. This CDR3 contains 13 residues. The data are from a study of blood T cell repertoires in COVID-19. In the study overall: Italy, Spain and the United States were the sources of the convalescent and acute COVID-19 samples.

In the original workflow: Nucleated cell counts were estimated from reference gene primer amplification. Clones were sequenced by immunoSEQ multiplex PCR, and TCRdb holds only the in-frame ones, with some missing. V, J and clone size are those of that table, while D and trimming were read from the DNA. The sample comprises 250,000 to 350,000 clones, around 87% of which are singletons, and less than 2.5% rests with the top ten. The rearrangement links TRBV18 to TRBJ2-7; D remains unclear. The clonotype comes from a man between 18 and 29 years old with active or convalescent COVID-19. Source material: peripheral blood. The CDR3 loop is CASSPMADYEQYF. CDR3 sequence (DNA): TGTGCCAGCTCACCAATGGCAGACTACGAGCAGTACTTC.